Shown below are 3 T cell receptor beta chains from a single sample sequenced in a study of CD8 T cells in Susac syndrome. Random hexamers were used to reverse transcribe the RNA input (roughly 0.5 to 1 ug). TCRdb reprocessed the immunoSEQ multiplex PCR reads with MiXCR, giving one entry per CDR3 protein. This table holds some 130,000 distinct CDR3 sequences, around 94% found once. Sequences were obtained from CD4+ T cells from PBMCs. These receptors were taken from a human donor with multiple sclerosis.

CDR3: CARDGGANQPQHF. CDR3 DNA: TGTGCCCGCGATGGGGGGGCGAATCAGCCCCAGCATTTT. The gene calls are TRBV30 and TRBJ1-5, with D possibly being TRBD1 (6 bases). The CDR3 contains 13 residues. V lost 8 bases and J 4 bases, leaving 15 bases between the germline ends. Per germline, CDR1 GTSNPN and CDR2 SVGIG (reference sequence).

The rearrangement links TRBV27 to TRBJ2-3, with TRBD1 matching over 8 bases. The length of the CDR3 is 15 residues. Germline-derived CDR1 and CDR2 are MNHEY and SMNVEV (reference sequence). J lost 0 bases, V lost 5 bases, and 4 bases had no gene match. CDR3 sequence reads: CASSRQGASTDTQYF. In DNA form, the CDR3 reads TGTGCCAGCAGTAGGCAGGGGGCCAGCACAGATACGCAGTATTTT.

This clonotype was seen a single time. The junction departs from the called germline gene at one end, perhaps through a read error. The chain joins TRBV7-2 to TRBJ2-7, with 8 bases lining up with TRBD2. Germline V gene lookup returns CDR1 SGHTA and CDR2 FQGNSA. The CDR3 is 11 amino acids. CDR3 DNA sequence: TGTGCCAGCAGCTTAGGAGGAGCGGGAGAGTTC. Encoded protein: CASSLGGAGEF. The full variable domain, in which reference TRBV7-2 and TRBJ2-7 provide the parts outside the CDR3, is GAGVSQSPSNKVTEKGKDVELRCDPISGHTALYWYRQSLGQGLEFLIYFQGNSAPDKSGLPSDRFSAERTGGSVSTLTIQRTQQEDSAVYLCASSLGGAGEFGPGTRLTVT.